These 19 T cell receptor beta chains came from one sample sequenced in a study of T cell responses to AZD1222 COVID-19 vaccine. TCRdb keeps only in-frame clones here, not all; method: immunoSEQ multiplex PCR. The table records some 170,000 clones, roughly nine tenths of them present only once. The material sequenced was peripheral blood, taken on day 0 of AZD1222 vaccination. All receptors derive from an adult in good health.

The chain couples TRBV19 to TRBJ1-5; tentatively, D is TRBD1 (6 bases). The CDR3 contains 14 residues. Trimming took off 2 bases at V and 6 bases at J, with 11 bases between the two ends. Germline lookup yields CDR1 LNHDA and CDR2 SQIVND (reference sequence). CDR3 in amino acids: CASSIPGHSQPQHF. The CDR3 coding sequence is TGTGCCAGTAGTATACCGGGACATTCTCAGCCCCAGCATTTT.

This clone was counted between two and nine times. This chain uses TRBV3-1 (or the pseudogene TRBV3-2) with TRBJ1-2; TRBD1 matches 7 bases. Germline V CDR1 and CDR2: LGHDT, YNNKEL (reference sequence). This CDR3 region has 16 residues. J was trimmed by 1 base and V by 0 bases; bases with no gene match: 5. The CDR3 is CASSQEGQGGNYGYTF. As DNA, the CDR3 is TGTGCCAGCAGCCAAGAGGGGCAGGGGGGTAACTATGGCTACACCTTC.

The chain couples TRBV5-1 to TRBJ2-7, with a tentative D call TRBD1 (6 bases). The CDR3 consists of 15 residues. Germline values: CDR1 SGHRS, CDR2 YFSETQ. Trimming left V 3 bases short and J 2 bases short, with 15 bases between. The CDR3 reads CASSSMDSFTYEQYF. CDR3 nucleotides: TGCGCCAGCAGCTCGATGGACAGTTTTACCTACGAGCAGTACTTC.

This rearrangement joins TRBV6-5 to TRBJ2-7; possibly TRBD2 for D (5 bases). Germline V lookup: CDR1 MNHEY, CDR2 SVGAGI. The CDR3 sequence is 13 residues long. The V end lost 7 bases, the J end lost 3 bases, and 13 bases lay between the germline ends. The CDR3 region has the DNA TGTGCCAGCAACTCCGAGGGTCTCTACGAGCAGTACTTC. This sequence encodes CASNSEGLYEQYF.

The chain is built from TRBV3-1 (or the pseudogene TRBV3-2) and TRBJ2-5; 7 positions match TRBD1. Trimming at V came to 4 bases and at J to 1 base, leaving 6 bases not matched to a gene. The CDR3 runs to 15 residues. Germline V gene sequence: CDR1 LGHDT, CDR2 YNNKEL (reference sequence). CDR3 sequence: CASSRLGTVQETQYF. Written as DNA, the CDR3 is TGTGCCAGCAGCCGCCTCGGGACAGTCCAAGAGACCCAGTACTTC.

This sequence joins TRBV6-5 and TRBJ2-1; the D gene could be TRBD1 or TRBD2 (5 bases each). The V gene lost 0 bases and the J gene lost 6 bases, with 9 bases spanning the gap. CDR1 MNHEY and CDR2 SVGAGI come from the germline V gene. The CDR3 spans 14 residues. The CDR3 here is CASSYSRERNEQFF. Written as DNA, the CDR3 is TGTGCCAGCAGTTACTCCAGGGAGCGCAATGAGCAGTTCTTC.

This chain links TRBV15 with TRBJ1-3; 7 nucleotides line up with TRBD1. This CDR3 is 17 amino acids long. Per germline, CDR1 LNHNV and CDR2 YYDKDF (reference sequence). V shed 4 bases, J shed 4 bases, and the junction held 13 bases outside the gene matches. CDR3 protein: CATSIRDRYKTGNTIYF. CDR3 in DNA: TGTGCCACCAGCATACGGGACAGATATAAAACCGGAAACACCATATATTTT. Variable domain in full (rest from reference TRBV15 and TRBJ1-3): DAMVIQNPRYQVTQFGKPVTLSCSQTLNHNVMYWYQQKSSQAPKLLFHYYDKDFNNEADTPDNFQSRRPNTSFCFLDIRSPGLGDTAMYLCATSIRDRYKTGNTIYFGEGSWLTVV.

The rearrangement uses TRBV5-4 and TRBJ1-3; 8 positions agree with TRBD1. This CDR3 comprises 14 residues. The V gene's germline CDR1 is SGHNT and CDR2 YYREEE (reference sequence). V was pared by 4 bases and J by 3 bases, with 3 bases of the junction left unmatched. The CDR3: CASSRQGNGNTIYF. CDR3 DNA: TGTGCCAGCAGCCGACAGGGGAATGGAAACACCATATATTTT.

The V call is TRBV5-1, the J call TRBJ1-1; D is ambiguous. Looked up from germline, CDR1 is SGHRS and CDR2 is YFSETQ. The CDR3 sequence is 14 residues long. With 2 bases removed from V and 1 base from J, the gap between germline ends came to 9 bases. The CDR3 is CASSFNSPNTEAFF. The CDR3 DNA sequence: TGCGCCAGCAGCTTCAACTCTCCGAACACTGAAGCTTTCTTT.

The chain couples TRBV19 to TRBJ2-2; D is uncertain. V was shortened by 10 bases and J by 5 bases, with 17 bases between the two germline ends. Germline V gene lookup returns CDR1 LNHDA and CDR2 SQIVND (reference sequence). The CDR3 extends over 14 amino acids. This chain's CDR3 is CATSESVKTGELFF. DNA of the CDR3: TGTGCCACTTCCGAGAGCGTAAAAACCGGGGAGCTGTTTTTT.

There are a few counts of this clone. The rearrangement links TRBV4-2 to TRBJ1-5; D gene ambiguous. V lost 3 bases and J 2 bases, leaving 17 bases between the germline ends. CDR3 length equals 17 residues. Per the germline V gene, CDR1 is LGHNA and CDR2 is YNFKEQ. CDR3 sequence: CASSQPNVLVGNQPQHF. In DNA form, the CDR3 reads TGTGCCAGCAGCCAGCCCAACGTCTTGGTGGGCAATCAGCCCCAGCATTTT.

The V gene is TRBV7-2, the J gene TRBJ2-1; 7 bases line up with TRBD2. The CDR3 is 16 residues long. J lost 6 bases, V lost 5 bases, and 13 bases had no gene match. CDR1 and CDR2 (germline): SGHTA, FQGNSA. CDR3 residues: CASSVREGQRGNEQFF. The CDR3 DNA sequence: TGTGCCAGCAGCGTTAGGGAAGGCCAGCGGGGCAATGAGCAGTTCTTC.

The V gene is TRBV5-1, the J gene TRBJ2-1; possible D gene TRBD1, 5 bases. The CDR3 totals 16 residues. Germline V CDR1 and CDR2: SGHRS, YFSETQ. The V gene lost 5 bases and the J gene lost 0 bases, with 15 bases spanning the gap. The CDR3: CASRRQSSSSYNEQFF. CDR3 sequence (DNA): TGCGCCAGCAGACGACAGAGTTCTAGCTCCTACAATGAGCAGTTCTTC.

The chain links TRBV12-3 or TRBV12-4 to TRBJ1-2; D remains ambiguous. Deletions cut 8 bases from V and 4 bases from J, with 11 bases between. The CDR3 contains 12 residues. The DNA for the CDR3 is TGTGCCAGCGGAGTGGACCTCTATGGCTACACCTTC. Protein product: CASGVDLYGYTF.

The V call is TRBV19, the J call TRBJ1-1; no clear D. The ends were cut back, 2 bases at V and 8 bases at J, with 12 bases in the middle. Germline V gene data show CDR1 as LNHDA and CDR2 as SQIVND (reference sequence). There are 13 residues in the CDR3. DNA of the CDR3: TGTGCCAGTAGTATAAATGGTCCCGGCGAAGCTTTCTTT. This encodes CASSINGPGEAFF.

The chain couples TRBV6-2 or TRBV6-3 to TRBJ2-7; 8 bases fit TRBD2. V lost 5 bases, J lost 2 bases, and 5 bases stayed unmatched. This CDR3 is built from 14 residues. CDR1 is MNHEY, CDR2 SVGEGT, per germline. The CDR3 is CASSKRGTAYEQYF. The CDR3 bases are TGTGCCAGCAGTAAGCGGGGGACGGCCTACGAGCAGTACTTC.

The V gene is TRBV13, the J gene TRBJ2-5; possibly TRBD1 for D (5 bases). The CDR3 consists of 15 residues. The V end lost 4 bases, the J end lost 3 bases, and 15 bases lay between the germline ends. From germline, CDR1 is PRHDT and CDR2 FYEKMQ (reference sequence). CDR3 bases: TGTGCCAGCAGCTCTCTAGGGGTAGGGGAAGAGACCCAGTACTTC. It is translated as CASSSLGVGEETQYF.

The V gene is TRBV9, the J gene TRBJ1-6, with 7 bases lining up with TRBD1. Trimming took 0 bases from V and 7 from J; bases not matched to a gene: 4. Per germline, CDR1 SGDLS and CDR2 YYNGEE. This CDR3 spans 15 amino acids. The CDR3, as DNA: TGTGCCAGCAGCGTAGCAGACAGGGAAAATTCACCCCTCCACTTT. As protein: CASSVADRENSPLHF.

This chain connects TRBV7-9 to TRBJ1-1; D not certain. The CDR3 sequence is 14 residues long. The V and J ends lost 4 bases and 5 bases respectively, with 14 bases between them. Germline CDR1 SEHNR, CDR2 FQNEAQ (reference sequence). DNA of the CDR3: TGTGCCAGCAGCTCCCAAGCTGGGAGGACTGAAGCTTTCTTT. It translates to CASSSQAGRTEAFF.